These T cell receptor beta chains were read from a single sample in a study of blood T cell repertoires in COVID-19. TCRdb's copy holds only in-frame clones and misses some; the assay was immunoSEQ multiplex PCR. Among more than 300,000 clones, roughly nine tenths were seen once, and the ten largest hold about 6%. The sequencing sample was made of peripheral blood. These receptors were taken from a man between 18 and 35 years old who had recovered from COVID-19. Both conserved end residues are trimmed from each CDR3. Some rows have no size entry. The others give once, few or many, or a class for an expanded clone.

j_call: TRBJ2-5
cdr3_length: 16
clone_size: .
v_call: TRBV5-4
cdr3_aa: ASSLMTSGRGIQETQY

j_call: TRBJ1-2
cdr3_length: 14
clone_size: .
v_call: TRBV10-3
cdr3_aa: AISEGQGATPYGYT

j_call: TRBJ1-1
cdr3_length: 11
clone_size: .
v_call: TRBV27
cdr3_aa: ASSLGGDTEAF

j_call: TRBJ1-3
cdr3_length: 12
clone_size: .
v_call: TRBV19
cdr3_aa: ASSPGTVGNTIY

j_call: TRBJ2-7
cdr3_length: 13
clone_size: .
v_call: TRBV5-1
cdr3_aa: ASSLDSYNSYEQY

j_call: TRBJ2-7
cdr3_length: 14
clone_size: few
v_call: TRBV6-2/TRBV6-3
cdr3_aa: ASSFSRLTEPYEQY

j_call: TRBJ1-6
cdr3_length: 12
clone_size: .
v_call: TRBV6-1
cdr3_aa: ASSEIQGNSPLH

j_call: TRBJ1-1
cdr3_length: 12
clone_size: once
v_call: TRBV5-4
cdr3_aa: ASSLVPGDTEAF

j_call: TRBJ2-3
cdr3_length: 13
clone_size: .
v_call: TRBV5-8
cdr3_aa: ASSLGFQRGDTQY

j_call: TRBJ2-5
cdr3_length: 12
clone_size: .
v_call: TRBV9
cdr3_aa: ASSSGQMVETQY

j_call: TRBJ1-2
cdr3_length: 11
clone_size: .
v_call: TRBV19
cdr3_aa: ASGPGWNPGYT

j_call: TRBJ1-5
cdr3_length: 14
clone_size: .
v_call: TRBV19
cdr3_aa: ASSIDGGVINQPQH

j_call: TRBJ2-3
cdr3_length: 13
clone_size: .
v_call: TRBV15
cdr3_aa: ATSREAASTDTQY

j_call: TRBJ2-7
cdr3_length: 12
clone_size: .
v_call: TRBV4-1
cdr3_aa: ASSQVTVSYEQY

j_call: TRBJ1-5
cdr3_length: 14
clone_size: .
v_call: TRBV30
cdr3_aa: AWSVSRTGSNQPQH

j_call: TRBJ1-2
cdr3_length: 12
clone_size: .
v_call: TRBV4-3
cdr3_aa: ASSHTLELYGYT

j_call: TRBJ1-5
cdr3_length: 15
clone_size: .
v_call: TRBV4-1
cdr3_aa: ASSQEGGLNSNQPQH

j_call: TRBJ2-7
cdr3_length: 13
clone_size: .
v_call: TRBV19
cdr3_aa: ASRVGHSPVYEQY

j_call: TRBJ1-4
cdr3_length: 16
clone_size: .
v_call: TRBV10-3
cdr3_aa: AISAGTGQIPTNEKLF

j_call: TRBJ2-6
cdr3_length: 15
clone_size: .
v_call: TRBV5-6
cdr3_aa: ASSLLGQSSGANVLT

j_call: TRBJ2-5
cdr3_length: 13
clone_size: .
v_call: TRBV6-5
cdr3_aa: ASSYGSDLQETQY

j_call: TRBJ2-2
cdr3_length: 11
clone_size: .
v_call: TRBV2
cdr3_aa: ASPGTGTGELF

j_call: TRBJ2-7
cdr3_length: 13
clone_size: .
v_call: TRBV6-5
cdr3_aa: ASSYSPGQSYEQY

j_call: TRBJ1-2
cdr3_length: 12
clone_size: .
v_call: TRBV6-5
cdr3_aa: ASSPRDRLGGYT

j_call: TRBJ1-6
cdr3_length: 12
clone_size: .
v_call: TRBV30
cdr3_aa: AWSIGSLNSPLH

j_call: TRBJ2-3
cdr3_length: 10
clone_size: .
v_call: TRBV7-9
cdr3_aa: ASSLPTDTQY

j_call: TRBJ1-2
cdr3_length: 13
clone_size: .
v_call: TRBV6-2/TRBV6-3
cdr3_aa: ASSYSAGRYYGYT

j_call: TRBJ1-2
cdr3_length: 12
clone_size: .
v_call: TRBV5-6
cdr3_aa: ASSLGQPPYGYT

j_call: TRBJ2-7
cdr3_length: 13
clone_size: few
v_call: TRBV7-9
cdr3_aa: ASSLGTYGPYEQY

j_call: TRBJ2-1
cdr3_length: 11
clone_size: .
v_call: TRBV9
cdr3_aa: ASSVATGNEQF